This is a list of T cell receptor beta chains from one sample in a study of technical replicates of blood from several donors. Assay: immunoSEQ multiplex PCR; the TCRdb copy retains only in-frame clones and omits some. Of roughly 8,000 clones in the sample, roughly 88% were seen once. The sample consisted of PBMCs. Every receptor here comes from a human donor in good health. CDR3s include the opening cysteine and the closing phenylalanine or tryptophan. The order of the fields is CDR3 length, V gene, clone size, CDR3 protein. Only some rows state a clone size, as once, few, many or a class for expanded clones.

17	TRBV23-1	.	CASSQLGKGPEDYEQYF
11	TRBV27	.	CASSFGTQQFF
14	TRBV10-1	.	CASSESWRSETQYF
15	TRBV19	.	CASSSHSGKQETQYF
14	TRBV6-5	once	CASSLQGNGETQYF
14	TRBV7-9	once	CASTRGGNTGELFF
14	TRBV2	.	CASNLPGVSQPQHF
12	TRBV7-9	.	CASSNRDFGYTF
16	TRBV25-1	.	CASSEWQEDRVNGYTF
16	TRBV4-1	few	CASSQDRDSLNQPQHF
12	TRBV11-1	.	CASSLPLHEQYF
14	TRBV2	.	CASSGQGGGNEQFF
15	TRBV15	once	CATSRSTASNQPQHF
14	TRBV25-1	.	CASSEGGHLDEQYF
14	TRBV6-5	.	CASSRVGGTYEQYF
15	TRBV13	.	CASSLGTGQGRPQHF
15	TRBV6-1	.	CASGDATGWNTEAFF
13	TRBV29-1	.	CSVVYRGTMGYTF
15	TRBV5-1	.	CASSLTSGSSYEQYF
14	TRBV30	.	CAWSVHQVLSGYTF
15	TRBV11-2	.	CASSLVGQGHYGYTF
14	TRBV5-6	few	CASSFGQGDQPQHF
14	TRBV5-5	.	CASSLTGLTETQYF
13	TRBV10-2	.	CASSWDRETEAFF
15	TRBV5-8	.	CASSFPTTHSYEQYF
15	TRBV6-5	.	CASSTGTLRGGELFF
16	TRBV11-2	.	CASSLGASGSEETQYF
12	TRBV2	few	CASSRRTGGQFF
14	TRBV6-6	.	CASSSSRAQGEQYF
14	TRBV10-3	once	CAISGTGRTGELFF
16	TRBV15	.	CATSRDSVATNEKLFF
14	TRBV11-2	.	CASSLGTGGIGYTF
14	TRBV10-3	.	CAIRGEDRRGTQYF
13	TRBV28	.	CASSNSGQIEAFF
17	TRBV9	few	CASSAGTAGGSNYGYTF
13	TRBV11-3	.	CASSLAGGTEAFF
15	TRBV7-2	.	CASSRQRGGQETQYF
13	TRBV7-9	.	CASSFGGADTQYF
16	TRBV9	once	CASSALGSGNQETQYF
15	TRBV5-1	once	CASLNDHQGTGELFF
16	TRBV27	.	CASSPSGTANTGELFF
14	TRBV30	.	CAWRQGNWDQPQHF
14	TRBV13	.	CASSLRRPTDTQYF
15	TRBV5-6	.	CASTSGLEGWNEQFF
14	TRBV7-6	.	CASSSGTGDYEQYF
15	TRBV6-5	.	CASSYSGGFPYEQYF
14	TRBV6-5	.	CASNPSGGVYGYTF